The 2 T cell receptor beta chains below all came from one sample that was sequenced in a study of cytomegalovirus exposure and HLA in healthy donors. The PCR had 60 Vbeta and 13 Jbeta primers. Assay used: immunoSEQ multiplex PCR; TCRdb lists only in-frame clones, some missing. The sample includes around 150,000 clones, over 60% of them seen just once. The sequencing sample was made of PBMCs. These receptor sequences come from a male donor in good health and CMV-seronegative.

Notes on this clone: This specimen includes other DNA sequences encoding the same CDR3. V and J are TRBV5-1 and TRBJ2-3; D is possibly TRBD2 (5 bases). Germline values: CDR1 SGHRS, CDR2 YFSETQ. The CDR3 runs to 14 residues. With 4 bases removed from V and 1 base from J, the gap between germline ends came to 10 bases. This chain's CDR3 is CASSPLAGTDTQYF. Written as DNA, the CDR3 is TGCGCCAGCAGCCCTCTAGCAGGCACAGATACGCAGTATTTT.

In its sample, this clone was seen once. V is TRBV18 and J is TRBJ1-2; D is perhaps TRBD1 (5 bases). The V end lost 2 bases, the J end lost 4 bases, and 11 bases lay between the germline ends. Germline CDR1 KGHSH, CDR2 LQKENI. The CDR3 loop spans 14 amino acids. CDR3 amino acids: CASSPRGLGYGYTF. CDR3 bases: TGTGCCAGCTCACCAAGGGGACTCGGCTATGGCTACACCTTC.